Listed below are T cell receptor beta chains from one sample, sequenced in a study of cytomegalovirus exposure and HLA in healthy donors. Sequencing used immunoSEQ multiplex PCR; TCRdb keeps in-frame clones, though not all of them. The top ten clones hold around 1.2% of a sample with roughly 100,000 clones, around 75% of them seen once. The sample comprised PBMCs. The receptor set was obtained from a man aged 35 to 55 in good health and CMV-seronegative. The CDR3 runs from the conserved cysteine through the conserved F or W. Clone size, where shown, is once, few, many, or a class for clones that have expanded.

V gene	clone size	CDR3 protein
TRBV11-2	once	CASNIIRDSNYGYTF
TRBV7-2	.	CASSLAFSLRGGISYNEQFF
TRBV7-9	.	CASSLDAAYEQYF
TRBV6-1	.	CASSVSHPGSGTEAFF
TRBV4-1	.	CASSKGEGRQNTEAFF
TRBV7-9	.	CASSLGTATEAFF
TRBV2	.	CASSLQGSGNTEAFF
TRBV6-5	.	CASTENGQGAGEQYF
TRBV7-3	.	CASSLGTSPYNEQFF
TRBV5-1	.	CASSLAKDRGQETQYF
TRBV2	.	CASSETGSGGYTF
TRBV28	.	CASRDTDYGYTF
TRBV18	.	CASSPLHESISGANVLTF
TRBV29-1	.	CSVYKGQGTYNEQFF
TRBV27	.	CASRRQGVVYGYTF
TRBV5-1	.	CASSFIKVAGGANTGELFF
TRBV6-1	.	CASTPRLSNYGYTF
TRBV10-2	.	CASSELGTGTSTDTQYF
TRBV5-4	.	CASSPGQLYEQYF
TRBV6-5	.	CASSYQGGHNSPLHF
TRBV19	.	CASSMSTSGLNTQYF
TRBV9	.	CASSGTGKETQYF
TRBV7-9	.	CASSLDANYGHTF